This T cell receptor (beta chain) comes out of a study of CD8 T cells in ankylosing spondylitis. Quantitative 5'-RACE was performed with molecular barcodes, and it yielded the TCR beta libraries. TCRdb re-derived calls from the 5' RACE reads in MiXCR, one entry per CDR3 protein. Among over 200,000 distinct CDR3 sequences listed, roughly a tenth were seen once. With 2 bases removed from V and 1 base from J, the gap between germline ends came to 5 bases. The V gene's germline CDR1 is DFQATT and CDR2 SNEGSKA (reference sequence). The CDR3 length is 12 residues. This clonotype was seen at least ten times.

The sequenced material came from blood, either unsorted or a sorted T cell fraction (not recorded which). The TCR originated in a male donor with ankylosing spondylitis or in good health (not recorded which). The chain couples TRBV20-1 to TRBJ2-5; D is undetermined. CDR3 sequence: CSARSLQETQYF. The DNA of the CDR3 is TGCAGTGCTAGATCTCTCCAAGAGACCCAGTACTTC.